A single sample is the source of the 19 T cell receptor beta chains below, sequenced in a study of cytomegalovirus exposure and HLA in healthy donors. The study ran its PCR with 60 Vbeta and 13 Jbeta primers. The repertoire was sequenced with immunoSEQ multiplex PCR; TCRdb's copy has only in-frame clones and lacks some. The repertoire holds 100,000 to 150,000 clones, 75% to 80% seen once, with 0.94% in the top ten. Source material: PBMCs. The source is a woman aged 60-75 years in good health and CMV-seronegative.

The CDR3 bases are TGTGCCAGCAGCCCTCGAGGGGGCGGGCGGGAGACCCAGTACTTC. It encodes CASSPRGGGRETQYF. The chain carries TRBV11-3 and TRBJ2-5; TRBD1 matches at 7 bases. After removal of 5 bases from V and 5 bases from J, the junction contained 11 bases not matched to a gene. This CDR3 has 15 amino acids. From germline, CDR1 is SGHNT and CDR2 YENEEA. The complete variable domain, with remaining parts taken from reference TRBV11-3 and TRBJ2-5, reads EAGVVQSPRYKIIEKKQPVAFWCNPISGHNTLYWYLQNLGQGPELLIRYENEEAVDDSQLPKDRFSAERLKGVDSTLKIQPAELGDSAVYLCASSPRGGGRETQYFGPGTRLLVL.

The CDR3 region is CASSRGGANEQFF. CDR3 in DNA: TGTGCCAGCAGCCGGGGGGGGGCCAATGAGCAGTTCTTC. This chain uses TRBV7-3 with TRBJ2-1; 8 nucleotides align to TRBD2. Germline assignment: CDR1 SGHTA and CDR2 FQGTGA. The V and J ends lost 5 bases and 6 bases, in that order; junction bases with no gene match: 3. This CDR3 spans 13 amino acids.

The V gene is TRBV4-2, the J gene TRBJ1-6; D is possibly TRBD1 (5 bases). The CDR3 loop spans 12 amino acids. The germline V gene has CDR1 LGHNA and CDR2 YNFKEQ. Trimming shortened V by 4 bases and J by 12 bases, and 10 bases separated the two germline ends. The CDR3 DNA sequence: TGTGCCAGCAGCCCCCCGGGGGGACCCCTCCACTTT. This gives the protein CASSPPGGPLHF.

The chain employs TRBV2 and TRBJ2-2, with 10 nucleotides matching TRBD1. The junction had 5 bases not matched to a gene; V was cut back by 6 bases and J by 4 bases. From germline, CDR1 is SNHLY and CDR2 FYNNEI. The CDR3 covers 15 residues. CDR3 in DNA: TGTGCCAGCAGCGTTAGGACAGGGGGCACCGGGGAGCTGTTTTTT. This translates into CASSVRTGGTGELFF.

The chain combines TRBV6-5 with TRBJ2-7; TRBD1 matches at 10 bases. The CDR3 covers 13 residues. The V segment lost 8 bases and the J segment 6 bases; nucleotides outside the gene matches: 7. Germline V CDR1 and CDR2: MNHEY, SVGAGI. The CDR3 region has the DNA TGTGCCAGCCGGGACAGGGGAAGTCGCGAGCAGTACTTC. This encodes CASRDRGSREQYF.

The CDR3 sequence is CASSIYGSNQPQHF. CDR3 DNA: TGTGCCAGTAGTATATACGGTAGCAATCAGCCCCAGCATTTT. The chain links TRBV19 to TRBJ1-5; D gene uncertain. This CDR3 spans 14 amino acids. V lost 2 bases and J 0 bases, leaving 5 bases between the germline ends. Germline V gene sequence: CDR1 LNHDA, CDR2 SQIVND (reference sequence). The whole variable domain, remainder taken from reference TRBV19 and TRBJ1-5, is DGGITQSPKYLFRKEGQNVTLSCEQNLNHDAMYWYRQDPGQGLRLIYYSQIVNDFQKGDIAEGYSVSREKKESFPLTVTSAQKNPTAFYLCASSIYGSNQPQHFGDGTRLSIL.

The chain employs TRBV5-1 and TRBJ2-7; D might be TRBD1 (6 bases). Germline V CDR1 and CDR2: SGHRS, YFSETQ. This CDR3 comprises 14 residues. V gave up 7 bases and J gave up 10 bases, with 24 bases separating them. The CDR3 region has the DNA TGCGCCAGCGCCCTCGACAGGCTTGGGTGGGACCAGTACTTC. Its translation: CASALDRLGWDQYF.

With regard to this clone: Other DNA sequences in the same sample also yield this CDR3. The chain links TRBV19 to TRBJ2-7; TRBD1 is a possible D gene (5 bases). The CDR3 has 14 residues. Germline CDR1 LNHDA, CDR2 SQIVND (reference sequence). The V and J ends lost 1 base and 3 bases respectively, with 10 bases between them. This CDR3 is CASSIGGSIYEQYF. As DNA, the CDR3 is TGTGCCAGTAGTATAGGGGGCAGCATCTACGAGCAGTACTTC.

The table lists this clone with a few counts. V and J are TRBV5-1 and TRBJ2-5; D might be TRBD1 (6 bases). The CDR3 contains 15 residues. The germline V gene has CDR1 SGHRS and CDR2 YFSETQ. V was shortened by 1 base and J by 7 bases, with 17 bases between the two germline ends. The CDR3 bases are TGCGCCAGCAGCTTGCGGACAGATAGGGACGTGACCCAGTACTTC. Protein: CASSLRTDRDVTQYF.

J is TRBJ1-5 and V is TRBV6-1, with D possibly matching TRBD1 (6 bases). Per germline, CDR1 MNHNS and CDR2 SASEGT. The CDR3 runs to 14 residues. With 7 bases removed from V and 5 bases from J, the gap between germline ends came to 15 bases. The CDR3 loop is CASNSAGDDQPQHF. The CDR3 coding sequence is TGTGCCAGCAATTCGGCAGGGGATGATCAGCCCCAGCATTTT.

CDR3 nucleotide sequence: TGTGCCAGCAGTTACAAGTTAGCGGGAGGCTATGAGCAGTTCTTC. This codes for CASSYKLAGGYEQFF. The gene calls are TRBV6-5 and TRBJ2-1, with TRBD2 matching 10 bases. The CDR3 contains 15 residues. Germline V lookup: CDR1 MNHEY, CDR2 SVGAGI. V dropped 2 bases and J dropped 8; count of bases not matched to a gene: 6.

This chain connects TRBV27 to TRBJ2-1; no reliable D call. The CDR3 consists of 14 residues. Trimming took 6 bases from V and 6 from J, leaving 15 bases between them. Germline loops: CDR1 MNHEY, CDR2 SMNVEV (reference sequence). The DNA of the CDR3 is TGTGCCAGCAGGTACACCACCGTCTCCAATGAGCAGTTCTTC. Translating it yields CASRYTTVSNEQFF.

The sample holds one count of this clone. The J gene is TRBJ2-2, the V gene TRBV2; weak D call: TRBD2 (7 bases). The CDR3 spans 16 residues. Germline V gene data show CDR1 as SNHLY and CDR2 as FYNNEI. Trimming shortened V by 2 bases and J by 5 bases, and 15 bases separated the two germline ends. CDR3 loop: CASSESKGGGTGELFF. CDR3 nucleotides: TGTGCCAGCAGTGAATCCAAGGGGGGGGGAACCGGGGAGCTGTTTTTT.

The chain links TRBV7-9 to TRBJ2-7; 11 positions agree with TRBD1. Per germline, CDR1 SEHNR and CDR2 FQNEAQ (reference sequence). With 5 bases clipped from V and 5 bases from J, the junction kept 5 bases outside the gene matches. The CDR3 extends over 14 amino acids. CDR3 sequence: CASSPGQGVHEQYF. CDR3 coding DNA: TGTGCCAGCAGCCCGGGACAGGGGGTCCACGAGCAGTACTTC.

The J gene is TRBJ2-4, the V gene TRBV5-6, with TRBD1 identical over 9 bases. The CDR3 totals 17 residues. V shed 4 bases and J 0 bases; nucleotides not matched to a gene: 8. Germline values: CDR1 SGHDT, CDR2 YYEEEE. CDR3 loop: CASSGTWTGVAKNIQYF. CDR3 nucleotide sequence: TGTGCCAGCAGCGGTACCTGGACAGGGGTAGCCAAAAACATTCAGTACTTC.

This chain joins TRBV5-1 and TRBJ2-5; TRBD1 agrees at 9 bases. The DNA end favors TRBJ2-7, so the J call may be wrong. Per the germline V gene, CDR1 is SGHRS and CDR2 is YFSETQ. CDR3 length: 16 residues. The CDR3 sequence is CASSSVTGTGSYEQYF. The CDR3 DNA reads as TGCGCCAGCAGCTCGGTTACCGGGACAGGGTCCTACGAGCAGTACTTC.

The chain carries TRBV4-1 and TRBJ1-3; D uncertain. Germline CDR1 reads MGHRA; CDR2 reads YSYEKL. CDR3 length equals 16 residues. The germline V and J ends were trimmed by 4 bases and 2 bases, with 15 bases remaining between them. The CDR3 DNA follows: TGCGCCAGCAGCCGAGGGCGGGATTTCGCTGGAAACACCATATATTTT. Its translation: CASSRGRDFAGNTIYF.

The chain combines TRBV18 with TRBJ2-7; 9 bases are shared with TRBD1. The CDR3 extends over 15 amino acids. Germline CDR1 KGHSH, CDR2 LQKENI. The J segment lost 3 bases and the V segment lost 0 bases, leaving 3 bases of the junction unmatched. The CDR3 nucleotides are TGTGCCAGCTCACCACCGACAGGGGGAAACTACGAGCAGTACTTC. This gives the protein CASSPPTGGNYEQYF. Full variable domain (rest looked up from reference TRBV18 and TRBJ2-7): NAGVMQNPRHLVRRRGQEARLRCSPMKGHSHVYWYRQLPEEGLKFMVYLQKENIIDESGMPKERFSAEFPKEGPSILRIQQVVRGDSAAYFCASSPPTGGNYEQYFGPGTRLTVT.

The V call is TRBV5-4, the J call TRBJ2-2, with 11 nucleotides matching TRBD2. With V trimmed by 3 bases and J by 0 bases, 1 base remained unmatched. Germline assignment: CDR1 SGHNT and CDR2 YYREEE (reference sequence). This CDR3 spans 16 amino acids. The CDR3 region is CASSSTSGANTGELFF. The DNA for the CDR3 is TGTGCCAGCAGCTCGACTAGCGGGGCGAACACCGGGGAGCTGTTTTTT.